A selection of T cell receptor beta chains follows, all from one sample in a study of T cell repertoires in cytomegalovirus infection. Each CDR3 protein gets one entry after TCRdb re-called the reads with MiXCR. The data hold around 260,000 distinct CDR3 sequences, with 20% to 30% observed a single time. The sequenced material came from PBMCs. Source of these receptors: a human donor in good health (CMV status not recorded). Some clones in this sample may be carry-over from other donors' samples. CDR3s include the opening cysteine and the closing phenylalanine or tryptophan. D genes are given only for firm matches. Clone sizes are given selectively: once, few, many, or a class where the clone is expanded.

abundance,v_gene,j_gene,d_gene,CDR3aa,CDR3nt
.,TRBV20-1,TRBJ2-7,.,CSAISGGNEQYF,TGCAGTGCCATTAGCGGTGGTAACGAGCAGTACTTC
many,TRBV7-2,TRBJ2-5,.,CASSPRVTQETQYF,TGTGCCAGCAGCCCTAGGGTAACGCAAGAGACCCAGTACTTC
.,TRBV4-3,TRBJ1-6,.,CASSQEGPYNSPLHF,TGCGCCAGCAGCCAAGAGGGGCCTTATAATTCACCCCTCCACTTT
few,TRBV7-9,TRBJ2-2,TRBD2,CAIAGAFNTGELFF,TGTGCCATAGCGGGGGCCTTCAACACCGGGGAGCTGTTTTTT
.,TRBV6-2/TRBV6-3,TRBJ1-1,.,CASSYLRWSGAFF,TGTGCCAGCAGTTACCTCAGGTGGTCCGGAGCTTTCTTT
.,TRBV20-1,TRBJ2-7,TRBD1,CSARQGVYEQYF,TGCAGTGCTAGACAGGGGGTTTACGAGCAGTACTTC
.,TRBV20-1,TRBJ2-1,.,CSAWTNGGEQFF,TGCAGTGCTTGGACTAACGGGGGTGAGCAGTTCTTC
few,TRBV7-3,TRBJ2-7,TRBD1,CASGTGVSEQYF,TGTGCCTCCGGGACAGGGGTTAGCGAGCAGTACTTC
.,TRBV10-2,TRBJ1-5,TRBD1,CASSDRASNQPQHF,TGCGCCAGCAGCGACAGGGCGAGCAATCAGCCCCAGCATTTT
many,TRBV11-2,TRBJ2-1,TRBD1,CASSGQGQYNEQFF,TGTGCCAGCAGTGGACAGGGGCAATACAATGAGCAGTTCTTC
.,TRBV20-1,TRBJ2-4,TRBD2,CSATWTSGDPLAKNIQYF,TGCAGTGCTACGTGGACTAGCGGGGACCCCCTAGCCAAAAACATTCAGTACTTC
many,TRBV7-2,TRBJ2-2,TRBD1,CASSLIQQGAGYTGELFF,TGTGCCAGCAGCCTAATACAACAGGGGGCTGGGTACACCGGGGAGCTGTTTTTT
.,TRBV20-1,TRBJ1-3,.,CSARGSGRKGSIYF,TGCAGTGCTAGAGGCTCGGGGAGGAAGGGCTCCATATATTTT
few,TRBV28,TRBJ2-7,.,CASLPEGTAALYEQYF,TGTGCCAGCTTACCCGAGGGGACTGCTGCCCTCTACGAGCAGTACTTC
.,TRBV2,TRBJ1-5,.,CASSPTGSGQPQHF,TGTGCCAGCAGTCCGACAGGCAGCGGTCAGCCCCAGCATTTT
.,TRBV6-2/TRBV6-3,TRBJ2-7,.,CASSSSQWISEQYF,TGTGCCAGCAGTTCCTCCCAGTGGATTTCCGAGCAGTACTTC
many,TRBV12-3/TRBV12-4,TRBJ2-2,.,CASSPDSKNTGELFF,TGTGCCAGCAGCCCCGACAGCAAGAACACCGGGGAGCTGTTTTTT
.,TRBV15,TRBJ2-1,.,CATSSKRGSYNEQFF,TGTGCCACCAGCAGCAAGAGGGGCAGCTACAATGAGCAGTTCTTC
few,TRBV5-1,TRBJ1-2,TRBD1,CASSSGQAAGYTF,TGCGCCAGCAGCTCGGGACAGGCCGCAGGCTACACCTTC
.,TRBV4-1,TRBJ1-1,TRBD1,CASSQEAGQGGSRTEAFF,TGCGCCAGCAGCCAAGAGGCGGGACAGGGGGGCTCACGAACTGAAGCTTTCTTT
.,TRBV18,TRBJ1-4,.,CASSPRGGKEKLFF,TGTGCCAGCTCACCAAGGGGAGGAAAGGAAAAACTGTTTTTT
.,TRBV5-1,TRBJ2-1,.,CASSLDINEQFF,TGCGCCAGCAGCCTAGACATAAATGAGCAGTTCTTC
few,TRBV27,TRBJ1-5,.,CASSLRQVDQPQHF,TGTGCCAGCAGTCTTCGACAGGTTGATCAGCCCCAGCATTTT
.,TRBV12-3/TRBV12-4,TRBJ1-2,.,CASSSDLAGYTF,TGTGCCAGCAGTTCTGACCTCGCGGGCTACACCTTC
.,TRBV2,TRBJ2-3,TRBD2,CASSERLAASTDTQYF,TGTGCCAGCAGTGAGCGACTAGCGGCTAGCACAGATACGCAGTATTTT
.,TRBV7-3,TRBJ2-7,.,CASSSDGNSYEQYF,TGTGCCAGCAGCTCGGACGGAAACTCCTACGAGCAGTACTTC
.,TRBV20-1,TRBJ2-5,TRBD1,CSASQRGPGETQYF,TGCAGTGCTAGCCAAAGGGGGCCGGGAGAGACCCAGTACTTC
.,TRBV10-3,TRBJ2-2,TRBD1,CAISESAPTGTNTGELFF,TGTGCCATCAGTGAGTCGGCCCCGACAGGGACGAACACCGGGGAGCTGTTTTTT
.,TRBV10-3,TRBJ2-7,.,CAISESGAGTAYF,TGTGCCATCAGTGAGTCAGGGGCCGGGACGGCGTACTTC
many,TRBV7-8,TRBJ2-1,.,CASVRGGLHNEQFF,TGTGCCAGCGTCAGGGGGGGACTGCACAATGAGCAGTTCTTC
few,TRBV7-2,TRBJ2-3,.,CASSWDFSTDTQYF,TGTGCCAGCAGCTGGGACTTTAGCACAGATACGCAGTATTTT
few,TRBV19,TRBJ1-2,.,CASSIRGRGYGYTF,TGTGCCAGTAGTATCCGAGGTCGTGGGTATGGCTACACCTTC
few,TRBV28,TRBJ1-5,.,CASSLRTPSLQPQHF,TGTGCCAGCAGTTTAAGGACACCCAGTTTGCAGCCCCAGCATTTT
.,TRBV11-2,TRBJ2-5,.,CASSLDWGLQETQYF,TGTGCCAGCAGCTTAGATTGGGGTCTCCAAGAGACCCAGTACTTC
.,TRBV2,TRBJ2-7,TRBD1,CASQRQGLYEQYF,TGTGCCAGCCAGAGACAGGGGCTATACGAGCAGTACTTC
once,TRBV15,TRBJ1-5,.,CATSTTGTQPQHF,TGTGCCACCAGCACCACAGGGACTCAGCCCCAGCATTTT
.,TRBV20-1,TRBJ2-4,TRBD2,CSPLDSGEKNIQYF,TGCAGTCCCCTGGATAGCGGGGAAAAAAACATTCAGTACTTC
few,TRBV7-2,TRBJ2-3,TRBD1,CASSLGDRDTDTQYF,TGTGCCAGCAGCTTAGGGGACAGGGACACAGATACGCAGTATTTT
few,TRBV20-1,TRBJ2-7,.,CSARRPRGQHYEQYF,TGCAGTGCTAGACGACCCCGGGGGCAGCACTACGAGCAGTACTTC
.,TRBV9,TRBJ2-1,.,CASTRLGPQADEQFF,TGTGCCAGCACCCGCTTGGGCCCGCAGGCTGATGAGCAGTTCTTC
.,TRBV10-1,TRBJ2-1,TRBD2,CASSGGLGYNEQFF,TGCGCCAGCAGCGGTGGACTAGGCTACAATGAGCAGTTCTTC
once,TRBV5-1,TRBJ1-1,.,CASTGVPGATEAFF,TGCGCCAGCACCGGAGTCCCAGGGGCCACTGAAGCTTTCTTT
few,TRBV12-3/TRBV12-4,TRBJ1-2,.,CASSQGSSPGDTF,TGTGCCAGCAGTCAGGGGTCCTCCCCCGGTGACACCTTC
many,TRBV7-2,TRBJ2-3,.,CASSLERSDTQYF,TGTGCCAGCAGCCTCGAGCGTTCAGATACGCAGTATTTT
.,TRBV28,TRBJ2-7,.,CASSSGTTRNEQYF,TGTGCCAGCAGCTCCGGGACGACGAGGAACGAGCAGTACTTC
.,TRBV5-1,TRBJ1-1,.,CASSFNPGSNTEAFF,TGCGCCAGCAGCTTCAATCCGGGAAGCAACACTGAAGCTTTCTTT
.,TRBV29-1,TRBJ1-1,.,CSAWTAKNTEAFF,TGCAGCGCCTGGACAGCCAAGAACACTGAAGCTTTCTTT
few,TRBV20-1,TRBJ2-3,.,CSARDSRGGTDTQYF,TGCAGTGCTAGAGATTCCCGGGGTGGCACAGATACGCAGTATTTT